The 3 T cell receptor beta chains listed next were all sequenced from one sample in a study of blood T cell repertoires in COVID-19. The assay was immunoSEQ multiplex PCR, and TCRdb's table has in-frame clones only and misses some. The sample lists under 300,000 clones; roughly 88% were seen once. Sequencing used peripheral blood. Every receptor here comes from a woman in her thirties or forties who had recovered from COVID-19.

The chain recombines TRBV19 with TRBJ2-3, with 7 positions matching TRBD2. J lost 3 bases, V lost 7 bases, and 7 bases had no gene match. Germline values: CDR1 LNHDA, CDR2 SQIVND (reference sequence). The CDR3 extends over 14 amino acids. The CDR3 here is CASKRGPETDTQYF. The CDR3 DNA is TGTGCCAGTAAGCGGGGTCCGGAGACAGATACGCAGTATTTT.

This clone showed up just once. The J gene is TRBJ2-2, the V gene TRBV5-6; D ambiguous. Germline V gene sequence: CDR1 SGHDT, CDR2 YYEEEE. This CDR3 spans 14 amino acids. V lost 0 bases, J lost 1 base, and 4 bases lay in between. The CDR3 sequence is CASSLAVNTGELFF. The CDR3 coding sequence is TGTGCCAGCAGCTTGGCAGTGAACACCGGGGAGCTGTTTTTT. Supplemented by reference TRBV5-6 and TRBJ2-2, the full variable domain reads DAGVTQSPTHLIKTRGQQVTLRCSPKSGHDTVSWYQQALGQGPQFIFQYYEEEERQRGNFPDRFSGHQFPNYSSELNVNALLLGDSALYLCASSLAVNTGELFFGEGSRLTVL.

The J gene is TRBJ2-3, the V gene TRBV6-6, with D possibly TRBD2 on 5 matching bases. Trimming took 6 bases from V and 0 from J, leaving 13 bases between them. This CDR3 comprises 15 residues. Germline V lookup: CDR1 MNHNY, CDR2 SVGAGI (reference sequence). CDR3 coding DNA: TGTGCCAGCAGCCCCGGGGTTGGGAGCACAGATACGCAGTATTTT. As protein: CASSPGVGSTDTQYF.